The 7 T cell receptor beta chains reported below all come from one sample, sequenced in a study of T cell changes during pregnancy in multiple sclerosis. TCRdb's table, derived via immunoSEQ multiplex PCR, lists solely in-frame clones and lacks some. Counted here are 60,000 to 85,000 clones, roughly 90% occurring once; the ten biggest clones make up approximately 1.4%. Sequenced here: peripheral blood, sampled in the second trimester of pregnancy. These receptors came from a female donor with multiple sclerosis, enrolled in a pregnancy study.

The J gene is TRBJ2-5, the V gene TRBV9, with D possibly matching TRBD1 (6 bases). Trimming shortened V by 0 bases and J by 1 base, and 10 bases separated the two germline ends. The CDR3 extends over 15 amino acids. The germline V gene has CDR1 SGDLS and CDR2 YYNGEE. CDR3: CASSVATTGQETQYF. In DNA form, the CDR3 reads TGTGCCAGCAGCGTAGCTACGACAGGCCAAGAGACCCAGTACTTC.

The chain is built from TRBV4-3 and TRBJ1-2; 7 positions match TRBD1. CDR3 length: 13 residues. Trimming took 1 base from V and 5 from J; bases not matched to a gene: 1. The germline V gene has CDR1 LGHNA and CDR2 YSLEER. The CDR3 DNA follows: TGCGCCAGCAGCCAAGCAGGGGGGTATGGCTACACCTTC. This sequence encodes CASSQAGGYGYTF.

The J gene is TRBJ2-1, the V gene TRBV9, with 10 positions matching TRBD2. Per germline, CDR1 SGDLS and CDR2 YYNGEE. V dropped 0 bases and J dropped 8; count of bases not matched to a gene: 11. The CDR3 runs to 17 residues. This chain's CDR3 is CASSVEGRAGGGDEQFF. For the CDR3, the DNA is TGTGCCAGCAGCGTAGAGGGTCGAGCGGGGGGGGGCGATGAGCAGTTCTTC.

The chain carries TRBV19 and TRBJ2-1; 11 bases fit TRBD1. This CDR3 comprises 15 residues. V lost 6 bases and J lost 5; bases outside the gene matches: 6. Germline loops: CDR1 LNHDA, CDR2 SQIVND (reference sequence). This CDR3 reads CASRRGQGDHNEQFF. The CDR3, as DNA: TGTGCCAGTAGAAGGGGACAGGGGGACCACAATGAGCAGTTCTTC.

This clone showed up just once. This chain connects TRBV27 to TRBJ1-5, with D uncertain. This CDR3 is 15 amino acids long. The V gene's germline CDR1 is MNHEY and CDR2 SMNVEV (reference sequence). Trimming cost V 0 bases and J 6 bases, with 12 bases left between them. CDR3: CASSLSYRGGQPQHF. DNA for the CDR3: TGTGCCAGCAGTTTATCTTACCGGGGAGGTCAGCCCCAGCATTTT.

J is TRBJ2-7 and V is TRBV6-5; possible D gene TRBD2, 7 bases. CDR1 and CDR2 (germline): MNHEY, SVGAGI. There are 15 residues in the CDR3. Trimming took off 2 bases at V and 9 bases at J, with 20 bases between the two ends. Here the CDR3 DNA reads TGTGCCAGCAGTTACCTTGGGACACTGCCGGGGGGGCAGTACTTC. The encoded protein is CASSYLGTLPGGQYF.

The chain employs TRBV25-1 and TRBJ2-7; 7 bases align to TRBD1. CDR1 MGHDK and CDR2 SYGVNS come from the germline V gene. The CDR3 is 17 residues long. The V gene end was trimmed by 2 bases and the J gene end by 4 bases; junction bases not matched to a gene: 14. The CDR3 is CASSERDRLGVTYEQYF. The CDR3 DNA sequence: TGTGCCAGCAGTGAACGGGACAGACTTGGGGTAACGTACGAGCAGTACTTC.